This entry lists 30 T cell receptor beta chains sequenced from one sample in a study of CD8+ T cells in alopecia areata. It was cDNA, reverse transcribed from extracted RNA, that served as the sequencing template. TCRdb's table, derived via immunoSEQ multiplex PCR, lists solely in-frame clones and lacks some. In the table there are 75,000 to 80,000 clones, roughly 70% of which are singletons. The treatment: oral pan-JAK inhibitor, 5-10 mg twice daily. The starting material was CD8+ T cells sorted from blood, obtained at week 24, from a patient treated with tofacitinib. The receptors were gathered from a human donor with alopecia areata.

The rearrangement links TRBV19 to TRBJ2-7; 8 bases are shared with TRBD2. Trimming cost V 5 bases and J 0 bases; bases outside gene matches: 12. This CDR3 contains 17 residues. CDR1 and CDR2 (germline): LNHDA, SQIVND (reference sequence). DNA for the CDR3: TGTGCCAGTAGTGTCCGATCGAGTAGCGGGGACTCCTACGAGCAGTACTTC. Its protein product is CASSVRSSSGDSYEQYF.

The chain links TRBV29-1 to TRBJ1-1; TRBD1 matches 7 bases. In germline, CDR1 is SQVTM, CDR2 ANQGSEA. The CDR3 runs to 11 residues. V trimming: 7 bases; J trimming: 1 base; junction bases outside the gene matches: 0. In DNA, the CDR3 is TGCAGCGGGACAGGGAACACTGAAGCTTTCTTT. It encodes CSGTGNTEAFF. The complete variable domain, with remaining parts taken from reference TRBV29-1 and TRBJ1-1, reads SAVISQKPSRDICQRGTSLTIQCQVDSQVTMMFWYRQQPGQSLTLIATANQGSEATYESGFVIDKFPISRPNLTFSTLTVSNMSPEDSSIYLCSGTGNTEAFFGQGTRLTVV.

In DNA, the CDR3 is TGCGCCAGCAGCCAAGAGGCAGGAGCCACAGATACGCAGTATTTT. Protein sequence: CASSQEAGATDTQYF. J is TRBJ2-3 and V is TRBV4-1; no clear D. There are 15 residues in the CDR3. Germline V gene sequence: CDR1 MGHRA, CDR2 YSYEKL. The V end was cut by 0 bases, the J end by 2 bases, with 9 bases between.

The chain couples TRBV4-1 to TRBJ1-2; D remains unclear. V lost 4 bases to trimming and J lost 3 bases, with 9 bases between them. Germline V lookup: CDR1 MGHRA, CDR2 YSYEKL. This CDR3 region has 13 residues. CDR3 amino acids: CASSLGGDYGYTF. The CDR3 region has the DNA TGCGCCAGCAGCCTGGGTGGCGACTATGGCTACACCTTC.

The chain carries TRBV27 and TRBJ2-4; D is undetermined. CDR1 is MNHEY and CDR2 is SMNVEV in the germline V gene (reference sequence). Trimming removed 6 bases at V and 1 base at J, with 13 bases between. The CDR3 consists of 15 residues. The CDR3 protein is CASSVSFGAKNIQYF. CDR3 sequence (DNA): TGTGCCAGCAGCGTCTCTTTCGGGGCCAAAAACATTCAGTACTTC.

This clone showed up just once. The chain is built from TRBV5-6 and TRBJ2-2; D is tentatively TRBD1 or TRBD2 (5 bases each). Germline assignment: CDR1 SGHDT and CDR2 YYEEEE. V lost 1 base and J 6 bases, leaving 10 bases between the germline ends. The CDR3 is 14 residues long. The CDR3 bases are TGTGCCAGCAGCTTGTGGGGGTATGCCGGGGAGCTGTTTTTT. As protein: CASSLWGYAGELFF.

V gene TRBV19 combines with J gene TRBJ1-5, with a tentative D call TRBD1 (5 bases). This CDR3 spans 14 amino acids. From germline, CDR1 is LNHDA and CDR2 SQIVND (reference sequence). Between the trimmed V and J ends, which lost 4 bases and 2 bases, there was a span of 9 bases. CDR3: CASSTPGGNQPQHF. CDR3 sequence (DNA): TGTGCCAGTAGTACCCCGGGGGGCAATCAGCCCCAGCATTTT.

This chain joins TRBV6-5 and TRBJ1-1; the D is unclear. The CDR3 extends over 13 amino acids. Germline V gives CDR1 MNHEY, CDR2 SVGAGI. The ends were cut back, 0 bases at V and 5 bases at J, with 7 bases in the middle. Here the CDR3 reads CASSYSEGTEAFF. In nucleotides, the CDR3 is TGTGCCAGCAGTTACTCTGAGGGTACTGAAGCTTTCTTT.

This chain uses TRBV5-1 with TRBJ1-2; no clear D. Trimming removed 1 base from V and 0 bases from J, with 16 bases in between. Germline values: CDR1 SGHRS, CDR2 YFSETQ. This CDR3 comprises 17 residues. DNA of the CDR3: TGCGCCAGCAGCTTGCGTGGAGACCCGGCCTCTAACTATGGCTACACCTTC. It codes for CASSLRGDPASNYGYTF.

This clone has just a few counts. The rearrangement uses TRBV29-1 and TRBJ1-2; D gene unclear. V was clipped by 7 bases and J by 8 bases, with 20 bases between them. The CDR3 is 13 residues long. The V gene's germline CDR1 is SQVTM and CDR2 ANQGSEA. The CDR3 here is CSARWTGPVGYTF. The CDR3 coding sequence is TGCAGCGCCCGCTGGACGGGCCCCGTAGGCTACACCTTC.

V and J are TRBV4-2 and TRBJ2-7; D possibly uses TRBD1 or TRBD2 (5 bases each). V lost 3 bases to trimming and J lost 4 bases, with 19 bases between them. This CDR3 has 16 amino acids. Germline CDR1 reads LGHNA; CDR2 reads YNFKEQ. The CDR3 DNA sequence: TGTGCCAGCAGCCAGTCGGTGGGGGAGCGGCCATACGAGCAGTACTTC. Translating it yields CASSQSVGERPYEQYF.

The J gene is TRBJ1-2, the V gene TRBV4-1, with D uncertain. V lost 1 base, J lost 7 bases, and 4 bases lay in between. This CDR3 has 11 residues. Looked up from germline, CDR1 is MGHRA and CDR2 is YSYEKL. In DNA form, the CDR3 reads TGCGCCAGCAGCCAAGTTGGTGGCTACACCTTC. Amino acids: CASSQVGGYTF.

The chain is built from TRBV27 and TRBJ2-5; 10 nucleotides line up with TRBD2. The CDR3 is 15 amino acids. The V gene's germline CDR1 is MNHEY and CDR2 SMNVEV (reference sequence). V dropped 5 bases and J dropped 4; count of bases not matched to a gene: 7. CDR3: CASSPGAGGGETQYF. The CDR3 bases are TGTGCCAGCAGTCCCGGAGCGGGGGGGGGAGAGACCCAGTACTTC.

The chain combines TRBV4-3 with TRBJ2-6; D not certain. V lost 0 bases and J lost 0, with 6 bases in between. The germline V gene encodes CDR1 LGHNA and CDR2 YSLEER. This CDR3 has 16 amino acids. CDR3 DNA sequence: TGCGCCAGCAGCCAAGATTCTCGCTCTGGGGCCAACGTCCTGACTTTC. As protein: CASSQDSRSGANVLTF.

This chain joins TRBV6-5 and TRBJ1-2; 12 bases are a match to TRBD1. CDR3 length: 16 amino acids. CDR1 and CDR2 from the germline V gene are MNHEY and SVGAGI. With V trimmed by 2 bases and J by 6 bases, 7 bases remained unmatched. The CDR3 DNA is TGTGCCAGCAGTTACGTCCGGGACAGGGGGCGGGATGGCTACACCTTC. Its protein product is CASSYVRDRGRDGYTF.

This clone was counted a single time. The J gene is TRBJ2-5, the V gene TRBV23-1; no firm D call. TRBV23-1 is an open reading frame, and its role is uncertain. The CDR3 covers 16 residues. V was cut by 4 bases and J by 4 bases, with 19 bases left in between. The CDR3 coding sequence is TGCGCCAGCAGTCGCCGGTGGCAGATCAGAGGAGAGACCCAGTACTTC. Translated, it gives CASSRRWQIRGETQYF.

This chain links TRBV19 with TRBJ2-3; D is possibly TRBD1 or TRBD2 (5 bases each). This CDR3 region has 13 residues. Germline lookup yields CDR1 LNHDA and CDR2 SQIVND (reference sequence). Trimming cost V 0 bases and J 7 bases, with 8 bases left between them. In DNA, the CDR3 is TGTGCCAGTAGTATAGATGAGGGGAATACGCAGTATTTT. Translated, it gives CASSIDEGNTQYF.

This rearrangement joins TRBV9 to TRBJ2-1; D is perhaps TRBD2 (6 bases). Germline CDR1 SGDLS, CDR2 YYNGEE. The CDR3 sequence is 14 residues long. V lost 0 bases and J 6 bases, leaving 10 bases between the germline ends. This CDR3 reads CASSVERGSNEQFF. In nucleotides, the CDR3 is TGTGCCAGCAGCGTAGAACGGGGGAGCAATGAGCAGTTCTTC.

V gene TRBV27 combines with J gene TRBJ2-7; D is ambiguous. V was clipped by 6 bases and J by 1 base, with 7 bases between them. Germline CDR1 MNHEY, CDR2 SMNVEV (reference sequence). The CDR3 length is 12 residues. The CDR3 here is CASSPNSYEQYF. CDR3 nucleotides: TGTGCCAGCAGCCCGAATTCCTACGAGCAGTACTTC.

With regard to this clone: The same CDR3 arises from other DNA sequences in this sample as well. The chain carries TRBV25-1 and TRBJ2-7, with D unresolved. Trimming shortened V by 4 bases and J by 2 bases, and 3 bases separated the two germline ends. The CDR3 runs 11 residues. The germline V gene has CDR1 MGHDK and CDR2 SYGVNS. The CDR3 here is CASSATYEQYF. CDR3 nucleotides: TGTGCCAGCAGTGCGACCTACGAGCAGTACTTC.

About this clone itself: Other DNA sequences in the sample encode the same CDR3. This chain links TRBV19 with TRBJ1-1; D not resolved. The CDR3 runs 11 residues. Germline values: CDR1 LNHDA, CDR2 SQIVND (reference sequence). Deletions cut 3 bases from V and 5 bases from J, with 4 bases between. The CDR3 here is CASSILTEAFF. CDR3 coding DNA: TGTGCCAGTAGTATCCTAACTGAAGCTTTCTTT.

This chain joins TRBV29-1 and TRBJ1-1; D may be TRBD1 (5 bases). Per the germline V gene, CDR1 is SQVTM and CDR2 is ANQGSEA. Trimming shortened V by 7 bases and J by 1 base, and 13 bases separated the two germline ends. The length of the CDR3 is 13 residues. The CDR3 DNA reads TGCAGCGGCCTACAGGTTACGAACACTGAAGCTTTCTTT. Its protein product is CSGLQVTNTEAFF.

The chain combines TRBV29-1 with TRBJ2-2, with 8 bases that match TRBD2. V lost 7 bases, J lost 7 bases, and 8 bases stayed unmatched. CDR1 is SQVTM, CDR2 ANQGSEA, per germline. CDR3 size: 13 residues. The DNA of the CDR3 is TGCAGCGCACAAGCGGGAGATTACGGGGAGCTGTTTTTT. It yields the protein CSAQAGDYGELFF.

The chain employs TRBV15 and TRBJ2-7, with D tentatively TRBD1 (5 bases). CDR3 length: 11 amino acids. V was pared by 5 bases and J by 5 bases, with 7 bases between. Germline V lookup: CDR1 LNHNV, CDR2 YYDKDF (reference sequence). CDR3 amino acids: CATSGANEQYF. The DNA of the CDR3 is TGTGCCACCAGCGGGGCCAACGAGCAGTACTTC.

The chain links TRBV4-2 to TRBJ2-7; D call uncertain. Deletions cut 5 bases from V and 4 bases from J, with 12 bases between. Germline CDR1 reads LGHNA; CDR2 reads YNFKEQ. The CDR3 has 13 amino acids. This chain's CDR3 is CASSLDSGYEQYF. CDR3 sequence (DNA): TGTGCCAGCAGCTTAGATTCGGGTTACGAGCAGTACTTC.

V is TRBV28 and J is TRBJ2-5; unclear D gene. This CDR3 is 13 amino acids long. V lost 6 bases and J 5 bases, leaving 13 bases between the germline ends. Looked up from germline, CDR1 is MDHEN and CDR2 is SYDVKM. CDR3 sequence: CASSLRGVETQYF. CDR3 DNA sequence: TGTGCCAGCAGCCTCCGAGGTGTCGAGACCCAGTACTTC.

The CDR3, as DNA: TGCGCCAGCAGCCAACTACGCCGGACAGGGCCGGATGAAAAACTGTTTTTT. The encoded protein is CASSQLRRTGPDEKLFF. The chain combines TRBV4-1 with TRBJ1-4; 8 nucleotides line up with TRBD1. This CDR3 is 17 amino acids long. The J segment lost 6 bases and the V segment lost 2 bases, leaving 11 bases of the junction unmatched. Germline V gene sequence: CDR1 MGHRA, CDR2 YSYEKL.

The CDR3 nucleotides are TGTGCCTGGAGTGTACTAGACACTGTGAACACTGAAGCTTTCTTT. Translated, it gives CAWSVLDTVNTEAFF. V is TRBV30 and J is TRBJ1-1; D unclear. Trimming stripped 0 bases from V and 0 bases from J, with 11 bases between. Per the germline V gene, CDR1 is GTSNPN and CDR2 is SVGIG (reference sequence). The CDR3 has 15 residues.

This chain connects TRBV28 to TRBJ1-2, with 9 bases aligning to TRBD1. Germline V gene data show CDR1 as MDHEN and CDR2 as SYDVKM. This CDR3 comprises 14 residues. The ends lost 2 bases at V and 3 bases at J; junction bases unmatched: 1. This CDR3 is CASSLRDRDYGYTF. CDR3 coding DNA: TGTGCCAGCAGTTTAAGGGACAGGGACTATGGCTACACCTTC.

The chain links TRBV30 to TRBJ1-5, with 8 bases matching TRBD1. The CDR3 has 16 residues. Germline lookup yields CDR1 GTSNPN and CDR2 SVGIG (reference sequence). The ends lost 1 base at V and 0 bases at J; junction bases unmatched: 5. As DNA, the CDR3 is TGTGCCTGGAGTGCCCGGACAGGGTATAGCAATCAGCCCCAGCATTTT. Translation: CAWSARTGYSNQPQHF.